This TCR beta chain was found in a study of blood T cell repertoires in COVID-19. Study background: Samples of COVID-19 (acute and convalescent) were obtained from the United States, Italy and Spain. T cells, B-cell-depleted T cells, or PBMCs supplied cDNA or gDNA.

CDR1 is MNHEY, CDR2 SVGAGI, per germline. The V and J ends lost 5 bases and 3 bases, in that order; junction bases with no gene match: 6. This CDR3 has 15 amino acids. Per the study methods: Amplifying reference gene primers gave estimates of nucleated cell counts. Clones were sequenced by immunoSEQ multiplex PCR, and TCRdb holds only the in-frame ones, with some missing. Clone size and V and J calls were adopted from that table, with D and trimming inferred from the DNA. The sample contains approximately 240,000 clones, 70% to 90% of which appear only once. The receptor's source is a woman aged 40 to 50 who had recovered from COVID-19. Sample: peripheral blood. The J gene is TRBJ2-7, the V gene TRBV6-5; 11 bases fit TRBD2. This CDR3 is CASSPRLAGRYEQYF. CDR3 DNA sequence: TGTGCCAGCAGTCCGAGACTAGCGGGACGCTACGAGCAGTACTTC.